This record concerns one TCR beta chain sequence. What it binds is not known. The sample belongs to a study of radiotherapy plus CTLA-4 blockade in lung cancer. Study in general: Disease control reached 30% to 35%, with objective responses in roughly 19%.

Per germline, CDR1 MNHEY and CDR2 SMNVEV (reference sequence). The CDR3 runs 15 residues. V shed 4 bases and J 7 bases; nucleotides not matched to a gene: 10. Regarding the study as a whole: How blood T cell clones changed early, along with interferon-beta, reportedly forecast response best.

Method: immunoSEQ multiplex PCR; TCRdb's copy keeps in-frame clones and lacks some. The sample contains roughly 57,000 clones, roughly four fifths of which appear only once. The sample consisted of peripheral blood, taken from a patient treated with radiotherapy plus ipilimumab. This chain uses TRBV27 with TRBJ2-1; TRBD2 aligns across 7 bases. The source of this sequence is a human donor with non-small cell lung cancer whose response to radiotherapy plus ipilimumab could not be evaluated. CDR3 loop: CASSYGASGANEQFF. The DNA of the CDR3 is TGTGCCAGCAGTTATGGGGCTAGCGGCGCGAATGAGCAGTTCTTC.